This T cell receptor (beta chain) was retrieved from a study of cytomegalovirus exposure and HLA in healthy donors. The CDR3 has 16 amino acids. The germline V and J ends were trimmed by 2 bases and 0 bases, with 11 bases remaining between them. Germline values: CDR1 MNHNS, CDR2 SASEGT. Concerning this clone: Its antigen is currently unknown.

Amplification used 60 Vbeta primers and 13 Jbeta primers. Repertoires were generated with immunoSEQ multiplex PCR, while TCRdb's copy carries only in-frame clones and drops some. This sample carries some 170,000 clones, 75% to 80% of them seen once, and the ten largest clones take approximately 6.3%. The study's findings and limits: Trimming of TCR beta V- and J-genes showed a link, identified in a later analysis, to a missense DCLRE1C variant.

This rearrangement joins TRBV6-1 to TRBJ1-3; D not certain. Sample: PBMCs. The sequence was collected from a man aged 40-49 years in good health and CMV-seropositive. Written as DNA, the CDR3 is TGTGCCAGCAGTGAATCCGGTTCCAACTCTGGAAACACCATATATTTT. Amino acids: CASSESGSNSGNTIYF.